The 31 T cell receptor beta chains given below trace back to one sample, sequenced in a study of blood T cells in healthy people across ages. With a J-beta primer mix and a sample-barcoded 5' primer, a second PCR ran about 7 to 12 cycles. Each CDR3 protein is one row after TCRdb ran MiXCR on the 5' RACE reads. The table includes about 1,400,000 distinct CDR3 sequences, around two fifths detected once. The sequenced sample consisted of blood. The receptors derive from a young woman in good health.

This clonotype appeared a few times. The chain recombines TRBV20-1 with TRBJ2-7; no reliable D call. The CDR3 spans 13 residues. The V end was cut by 5 bases, the J end by 6 bases, with 17 bases between. Germline V gene data show CDR1 as DFQATT and CDR2 as SNEGSKA (reference sequence). This chain's CDR3 is CSAAGRGFSEQYF. In DNA form, the CDR3 reads TGCAGTGCTGCCGGACGAGGCTTCTCCGAGCAGTACTTC.

This clonotype has a handful of counts. This chain uses TRBV10-3 with TRBJ1-5; maybe TRBD1 (5 bases). V dropped 2 bases and J dropped 2 bases, with 7 bases sitting between them. The germline V gene has CDR1 ENHRY and CDR2 SYGVKD. The CDR3 runs to 14 residues. CDR3 nucleotide sequence: TGTGCCATCAGTGAGCGGGGCGGCAATCAGCCCCAGCATTTT. As protein: CAISERGGNQPQHF.

The CDR3 region has the DNA TGTGCCAGCAGCTCCGGGGGCGGGAGGGCCTTCAATGAGCAGTACTTC. It specifies CASSSGGGRAFNEQYF. The chain employs TRBV7-9 and TRBJ2-1; 9 nucleotides align to TRBD2. The end of the DNA aligns better with TRBJ2-7, so the J call may be wrong. CDR1 SEHNR and CDR2 FQNEAQ come from the germline V gene (reference sequence). CDR3 length: 16 amino acids.

The chain combines TRBV27 with TRBJ2-7; a possible D gene is TRBD2 (5 bases). This CDR3 contains 14 residues. CDR1 and CDR2 from the germline V gene are MNHEY and SMNVEV (reference sequence). Trimming stripped 2 bases from V and 2 bases from J, with 10 bases between. CDR3 protein: CASSLRGATYEQYF. In nucleotides, the CDR3 is TGTGCCAGCAGTTTACGGGGAGCCACCTACGAGCAGTACTTC.

This chain links TRBV7-3 with TRBJ2-5; D is possibly TRBD1 (7 bases). Germline assignment: CDR1 SGHTA and CDR2 FQGTGA. The V end was cut by 1 base, the J end by 3 bases, with 12 bases between. The CDR3 runs to 15 residues. CDR3 loop: CASSLNGGTEETQYF. Written as DNA, the CDR3 is TGTGCCAGCAGCTTAAATGGGGGGACAGAAGAGACCCAGTACTTC.

This clonotype has ten or more counts. V is TRBV5-1 and J is TRBJ2-1; D unresolved. Germline values: CDR1 SGHRS, CDR2 YFSETQ. The CDR3 is 16 residues long. The V end lost 3 bases, the J end lost 4 bases, and 17 bases lay between the germline ends. CDR3 region: CASSSSVPAGYNEQFF. CDR3 DNA sequence: TGCGCCAGCAGCTCGTCGGTCCCAGCCGGGTACAATGAGCAGTTCTTC.

The rearrangement joins TRBV7-9 to TRBJ2-2; D call uncertain. CDR1 and CDR2 (germline): SEHNR, FQNEAQ (reference sequence). The CDR3 contains 13 residues. V lost 0 bases and J 7 bases, leaving 6 bases between the germline ends. CDR3 DNA: TGTGCCAGCAGCTTAGCCCCGCACGGGGAGCTGTTTTTT. Translation: CASSLAPHGELFF.

This clonotype was seen a handful of times. The rearrangement links TRBV7-9 to TRBJ1-2; 7 nucleotides agree with TRBD1. The CDR3 is 15 residues long. The germline gives CDR1 SEHNR, CDR2 FQNEAQ (reference sequence). V trimming: 1 base; J trimming: 5 bases; junction bases outside the gene matches: 7. Here the CDR3 reads CASSLGPLTGYGYTF. The DNA of the CDR3 is TGTGCCAGCAGCTTAGGTCCCCTGACAGGGTATGGCTACACCTTC.

V and J are TRBV18 and TRBJ2-1, with 12 bases aligning to TRBD1. V was clipped by 4 bases and J by 8 bases; unmatched bases: 6. The CDR3 length is 15 residues. CDR1 is KGHSH and CDR2 is LQKENI in the germline V gene. As DNA, the CDR3 is TGTGCCAGCTCACTGGGACAGGGGGCTCTCGATGAGCAGTTCTTC. Its translation is CASSLGQGALDEQFF.

This clonotype came up a few times. This chain joins TRBV6-2 or TRBV6-3 and TRBJ2-1; D perhaps matches TRBD2 (6 bases). V lost 10 bases to trimming and J lost 9 bases, with 16 bases between them. Germline V CDR1 and CDR2: MNHEY, SVGEGT. The CDR3 spans 12 residues. The CDR3 DNA sequence: TGTGCCACCTCCGAGAGCGGGTTTGAGCAGTTCTTC. This gives the protein CATSESGFEQFF.

The chain combines TRBV4-1 with TRBJ2-5; no definite D call. The CDR3 is 13 amino acids. Germline loops: CDR1 MGHRA, CDR2 YSYEKL. V was cut by 1 base and J by 11 bases, with 14 bases left in between. The CDR3 is CASSQVGSNEQYF. DNA of the CDR3: TGCGCCAGCAGCCAAGTGGGCAGCAATGAGCAGTACTTC.

A remark on this clonotype: Given a much more abundant clone one base away, this may be a read error. The rearrangement uses TRBV9 and TRBJ2-3; D is unclear. This CDR3 has 14 amino acids. The V gene's germline CDR1 is SGDLS and CDR2 YYNGEE. The V gene lost 5 bases and the J gene lost 0 bases, with 10 bases spanning the gap. CDR3 protein: CASSESTSTDTQYF. CDR3 DNA sequence: TGTGCCAGCAGTGAATCGACTAGCACAGATACGCAGTATTTT.

This clonotype was counted many times. This chain uses TRBV7-9 with TRBJ2-1; 11 positions agree with TRBD2. This CDR3 comprises 15 residues. Trimming cost V 3 bases and J 8 bases; bases outside gene matches: 6. Germline V lookup: CDR1 SEHNR, CDR2 FQNEAQ (reference sequence). The CDR3 loop reads CASSFKTSGSDEQFF. Written as DNA, the CDR3 is TGTGCCAGCAGCTTCAAAACTAGCGGGAGCGATGAGCAGTTCTTC.

This clonotype came up a few times. The V call is TRBV28, the J call TRBJ2-1; D not resolved. V was cut by 6 bases and J by 6 bases, with 18 bases left in between. The V gene's germline CDR1 is MDHEN and CDR2 SYDVKM. The CDR3 contains 15 residues. In DNA form, the CDR3 reads TGTGCCAGCAGCCTTGGCTCGTCCGGGTCCAATGAGCAGTTCTTC. Protein sequence: CASSLGSSGSNEQFF.

This sequence joins TRBV11-2 and TRBJ2-7; 8 bases line up with TRBD2. J was trimmed by 4 bases and V by 1 base; bases with no gene match: 15. Looked up from germline, CDR1 is SGHAT and CDR2 is FQNNGV. This CDR3 is built from 18 residues. The CDR3 region has the DNA TGTGCCAGCAGCTTAGGAGGGACTAGAGGGATTACGGCTTACGAGCAGTACTTC. The encoded protein is CASSLGGTRGITAYEQYF.

The V call is TRBV20-1, the J call TRBJ2-3; 10 bases line up with TRBD1. Germline V gives CDR1 DFQATT, CDR2 SNEGSKA (reference sequence). Trimming cost V 3 bases and J 3 bases; bases outside gene matches: 6. The length of the CDR3 is 15 residues. Written as DNA, the CDR3 is TGCAGTGCTAGCGTGGGGACAGGGGCGACAGATACGCAGTATTTT. Protein: CSASVGTGATDTQYF.

This rearrangement joins TRBV6-6 to TRBJ2-1; 8 bases line up with TRBD2. The CDR3 is 14 residues long. The germline V gene has CDR1 MNHNY and CDR2 SVGAGI (reference sequence). Unmatched junction bases numbered 10, after V lost 8 bases and J lost 7 bases. The CDR3 protein is CASRKGTRGNEQFF. For the CDR3, the DNA is TGTGCCAGCCGGAAGGGGACTAGGGGAAATGAGCAGTTCTTC.

This clonotype was observed a handful of times. The rearrangement joins TRBV10-3 to TRBJ1-4; 7 bases line up with TRBD1. Germline V lookup: CDR1 ENHRY, CDR2 SYGVKD. The V segment lost 8 bases and the J segment 3 bases; nucleotides outside the gene matches: 3. The CDR3 is 13 residues long. The CDR3 is CAIRDSPNEKLFF. CDR3 coding DNA: TGTGCCATCCGGGACAGCCCTAATGAAAAACTGTTTTTT.

CDR3 DNA sequence: TGTGCCAGCAGCCAACAGGGGGCCCCAATCTACAATGAGCAGTTCTTC. It encodes CASSQQGAPIYNEQFF. This chain uses TRBV28 with TRBJ2-1, with 9 bases identical to TRBD1. The germline CDR1 and CDR2 sequences are MDHEN and SYDVKM. After removal of 6 bases from V and 3 bases from J, the junction contained 9 bases not matched to a gene. The CDR3 loop spans 16 amino acids. Looking up the rest from reference TRBV28 and TRBJ2-1 gives the full variable domain: DVKVTQSSRYLVKRTGEKVFLECVQDMDHENMFWYRQDPGLGLRLIYFSYDVKMKEKGDIPEGYSVSREKKERFSLILESASTNQTSMYLCASSQQGAPIYNEQFFGPGTRLTVL.

Regarding this clonotype: A junction boundary mismatches the germline segment, possibly from a read error. V usage is TRBV4-2 and J usage is TRBJ1-1, with TRBD1 matching over 7 bases. Germline lookup yields CDR1 LGHNA and CDR2 YNFKEQ. CDR3 length: 15 residues. The chain's CDR3 is CASSQEDRMNTEAFF. In DNA, the CDR3 is TGTGCCAGCAGCCAAGAGGACAGGATGAACACTGAGGCTTTCTTT.

This rearrangement joins TRBV20-1 to TRBJ1-1; D unclear. The CDR3 is made up of 14 amino acids. V dropped 0 bases and J dropped 6 bases, with 14 bases sitting between them. Germline CDR1 is DFQATT and CDR2 is SNEGSKA (reference sequence). The CDR3: CSARDPGRGAEAFF. CDR3 in DNA: TGCAGTGCTAGAGATCCAGGCCGCGGCGCTGAAGCTTTCTTT.

The chain joins TRBV12-3 or TRBV12-4 to TRBJ2-7; TRBD1 is a possible D gene (6 bases). The V end was cut by 3 bases, the J end by 2 bases, with 14 bases between. The CDR3 length is 15 residues. CDR3 sequence (DNA): TGTGCCAGCAGTTTGTTTCCAGGGGTTACCTACGAGCAGTACTTC. Protein sequence: CASSLFPGVTYEQYF.

This clonotype appeared a few times. The V call is TRBV10-3, the J call TRBJ1-6, with unresolved D. V gave up 0 bases and J gave up 9 bases, with 3 bases separating them. Germline-derived CDR1 and CDR2 are ENHRY and SYGVKD. The CDR3 has 12 amino acids. DNA of the CDR3: TGTGCCATCAGTGAGTCTTCTTCACCCCTCCACTTT. Translated, it gives CAISESSSPLHF.

This rearrangement joins TRBV5-1 to TRBJ2-3, with D possibly TRBD2 on 6 matching bases. Per the germline V gene, CDR1 is SGHRS and CDR2 is YFSETQ. V dropped 2 bases and J dropped 1 base, with 11 bases sitting between them. The CDR3 sequence is 15 residues long. The CDR3 bases are TGCGCCAGCAGCTTTACTGTAGCGGGCACAGATACGCAGTATTTT. This encodes CASSFTVAGTDTQYF.

CDR3 nucleotide sequence: TGTGCCGGGGGCTTGATCGCGAGCTCTGGGGCCAACGTCCTGACTTTC. This codes for CAGGLIASSGANVLTF. The rearrangement links TRBV5-6 to TRBJ2-6; D may be TRBD1 (6 bases). The V gene lost 10 bases and the J gene lost 0 bases, with 17 bases spanning the gap. Germline CDR1 and CDR2: SGHDT and YYEEEE. This CDR3 comprises 16 residues.

The V gene is TRBV4-1, the J gene TRBJ2-7, with 8 bases matching TRBD2. The CDR3 runs 16 residues. The V gene's germline CDR1 is MGHRA and CDR2 YSYEKL. J gave up 7 bases and V 2 bases, and 13 bases lay outside the gene matches. The CDR3 sequence is CASSQSRPGGPREQYF. CDR3 DNA: TGCGCCAGCAGCCAATCCCGCCCGGGAGGGCCGAGGGAGCAGTACTTC.

The J gene is TRBJ1-2, the V gene TRBV20-1, with D possibly matching TRBD1 (6 bases). This CDR3 is 13 amino acids long. Trimming took 0 bases from V and 5 from J, leaving 10 bases between them. Germline CDR1 is DFQATT and CDR2 is SNEGSKA (reference sequence). The CDR3 DNA is TGCAGTGCTAGAGATGGGGGCGCGTATGGCTACACCTTC. It is translated as CSARDGGAYGYTF.

V gene TRBV15 combines with J gene TRBJ2-3; D is unresolved. The V and J ends lost 3 bases and 0 bases respectively, with 16 bases between them. The CDR3 extends over 17 amino acids. Germline lookup yields CDR1 LNHNV and CDR2 YYDKDF (reference sequence). The CDR3, as DNA: TGTGCCACCAGCAGGACCGGGTCGGGCTTAAGCACAGATACGCAGTATTTT. It codes for CATSRTGSGLSTDTQYF.

This sequence joins TRBV15 and TRBJ1-1; maybe TRBD1 (6 bases). V lost 1 base and J 1 base, leaving 13 bases between the germline ends. CDR1 and CDR2 from the germline V gene are LNHNV and YYDKDF (reference sequence). The length of the CDR3 is 16 residues. In nucleotides, the CDR3 is TGTGCCACCAGCAGAGTGGGGGGACAAGGGAACACTGAAGCTTTCTTT. Encoded protein: CATSRVGGQGNTEAFF.

This clonotype was seen more than once but under ten times. This sequence joins TRBV21-1 and TRBJ1-5; the DNA was not compared with TRBD1, the D call given in the table. TRBV21-1 is flagged as a pseudogene. This CDR3 is built from 17 residues. The CDR3 DNA sequence: TGTGCCAGCAGCCCGACACAGGGGGCAGGGGAAGGAAAGCCCCAGCATTTT. Translation gives CASSPTQGAGEGKPQHF.

The V and J genes are TRBV5-1 and TRBJ2-5; possibly TRBD2 for D (6 bases). The CDR3 has 12 amino acids. Germline values: CDR1 SGHRS, CDR2 YFSETQ. Between the trimmed V and J ends, which lost 0 bases and 13 bases, there was a span of 13 bases. The CDR3 loop reads CASSLAGSGAYF. In DNA form, the CDR3 reads TGCGCCAGCAGCTTGGCCGGTAGCGGCGCGTACTTC.